The entry below describes one TCR beta chain. These data are taken from a study of cytomegalovirus exposure and HLA in healthy donors. All donors participated as healthy donors of bone marrow. PCR used 60 Vbeta primers and 13 Jbeta primers. Libraries were prepared by immunoSEQ multiplex PCR; TCRdb keeps only in-frame clonotypes and omits some of them. Of 150,000 to 200,000 clones listed, 70% to 85% are singletons. The CDR3 consists of 14 residues. V was shortened by 1 base and J by 4 bases, with 10 bases between the two germline ends. Germline loops: CDR1 SNHLY, CDR2 FYNNEI. Sequencing was carried out using PBMCs. This sequence originates from a boy between 2 and 10 years old in good health and CMV-seronegative. V is TRBV2 and J is TRBJ1-1; possible D gene TRBD1, 6 bases. CDR3 residues: CASSEDRVTTEAFF. Written as DNA, the CDR3 is TGTGCCAGCAGTGAAGACAGGGTGACCACTGAAGCTTTCTTT.